This TCR beta chain was identified in a study of shared clonotypes between healthy human individuals. Study observations and caveats: Clonotype sharing levels among donors were expected to vary with sequencing depth. The study generally estimated greater richness for naive than memory subsets.

The CDR3 contains 14 residues. V was pared by 5 bases and J by 3 bases, with 14 bases between. Germline V CDR1 and CDR2: SEHNR, FQNEAQ (reference sequence). As for this clone: Its antigen is unidentified.

CD45RO-negative CD8 cells positively selected for CCR7 made up the naive population, which excluded terminally differentiated effector memory CD45RA+ cells. Sorted subsets were amplified in replicate PCRs using 200 to 250 ng DNA, roughly 30,000 T cell genomes. Study processing details: Junction-only sequences without quality scores were provided by ImmunoSEQ, so filtering was different. Profiling relied on immunoSEQ multiplex PCR, and the TCRdb table lists in-frame clones only, not all of them. V, J and clone size reflect that table, while D and trimming were determined from the DNA. Here the sample spans some 1,900,000 clones, approximately 94% being singletons.

The sequencing sample was made of naive CD8+ T cells sorted from blood. The chain recombines TRBV7-9 with TRBJ2-7; D may be TRBD1 (5 bases). The receptor was isolated from a man aged 18 to 29 in good health. The CDR3 bases are TGTGCCAGCAGCCCCTCACAGGTATACTACGAGCAGTACTTC. It translates to CASSPSQVYYEQYF.